These T cell receptor beta chains were read from a single sample in a study of cytomegalovirus exposure and HLA in healthy donors. The table came from immunoSEQ multiplex PCR; TCRdb's copy has only in-frame clones and leaves some out. In the table there are roughly 190,000 clones, more than 65% of which are singletons. Input material: PBMCs. These receptor sequences come from a woman aged 30 to 39 in good health and CMV-seronegative. Both conserved end residues are part of each CDR3. Fields, in order: clone size, D gene, V gene, J gene, CDR3 DNA, CDR3 protein. D genes are given only for firm matches. Expanded clones get a size class; other rows say once, few or many, or leave the size out.

.	.	TRBV7-9	TRBJ1-2	TGTGCCAGCAGCTTGAGTCCTTACAGCTCTAACTATGGCTACACCTTC	CASSLSPYSSNYGYTF
.	TRBD1	TRBV7-9	TRBJ2-1	TGTGCCAGCAGCTTCGGGACAGGCACTGAGAATGAGCAGTTCTTC	CASSFGTGTENEQFF
few	TRBD1	TRBV18	TRBJ2-5	TGTGCCAGCTCACCACCGACAGGGCTGGAGACCCAGTACTTC	CASSPPTGLETQYF
.	TRBD2	TRBV15	TRBJ2-7	TGTGCCACCAGCAGAGTCGGAACGGGACTAGCGGGCATAAATTACGAGCAGTACTTC	CATSRVGTGLAGINYEQYF
.	.	TRBV5-5	TRBJ2-2	TGTGCCAGCAGCCTACTTACCACCGGGGAGCTGTTTTTT	CASSLLTTGELFF
few	.	TRBV4-1	TRBJ2-1	TGCGCCAGCAGCCAGGGCCTACTAGGCAATGAGCAGTTCTTC	CASSQGLLGNEQFF
.	.	TRBV6-1	TRBJ1-2	TGTGCCAGCAGTGGGGGGAGGAGTTCGACCTATGGCTACACCTTC	CASSGGRSSTYGYTF
once	.	TRBV30	TRBJ2-1	TGTGCCTGGACCTTGGACCTCACCCGGGGCAATGAGCAGTTCTTC	CAWTLDLTRGNEQFF
once	TRBD1	TRBV7-2	TRBJ2-3	TGTGCCAGCAGCTACGACAGGGGGCCTGGCACAGATACGCAGTATTTT	CASSYDRGPGTDTQYF
.	TRBD1	TRBV5-1	TRBJ2-2	TGCGCCAGCAGCGCGGGGACAGGGGGTACCGGGGAGCTGTTTTTT	CASSAGTGGTGELFF
.	.	TRBV15	TRBJ1-4	TGTGCCACCAGCAGAGATTTGGGGGCTGGTGAAAAACTGTTTTTT	CATSRDLGAGEKLFF
.	.	TRBV28	TRBJ2-7	TGTGCCAGCAGTTTTTCTGTCGGTACGCTCCCTCTCTCCTACGAGCAGTACTTC	CASSFSVGTLPLSYEQYF
.	TRBD1	TRBV19	TRBJ2-4	TGTGCCAGTAGCTGGGACAGGGGAAACATTCAGTACTTC	CASSWDRGNIQYF
.	.	TRBV19	TRBJ1-5	TGTGCCACGGGAGACGGAGCTCGGCCCCAGCATTTT	CATGDGARPQHF
.	TRBD1	TRBV30	TRBJ2-7	TGTGCCTGGAGGGGGGACAGTGACTACGAGCAGTACTTC	CAWRGDSDYEQYF
.	TRBD1	TRBV5-4	TRBJ2-7	TGTGCCAGCAGCTCGGAACTAGGACAGGGGGACTCCTACGAGCAGTACTTC	CASSSELGQGDSYEQYF
once	.	TRBV7-2	TRBJ2-3	TGTGCCAGCAGCACCACAGGGTTGAGCACAGATACGCAGTATTTT	CASSTTGLSTDTQYF
.	TRBD1	TRBV9	TRBJ1-2	TGTGCCAGCAGCGGAGGACAGGGAGGCTATGGCTACACCTTC	CASSGGQGGYGYTF
few	TRBD2	TRBV7-9	TRBJ2-1	TGTGCCAGCAGCCCGATTAGCGGGGGGGCCATCCCTGAGCAGTTCTTC	CASSPISGGAIPEQFF
.	.	TRBV18	TRBJ1-1	TGTGCCAGCTCCCCCCTTTCCCGACAGTCGAACACTGAAGCTTTCTTT	CASSPLSRQSNTEAFF
.	.	TRBV7-2	TRBJ1-5	TGTGCCAGCAGTAACCGGGCGGGTCAGCCCCAGCATTTT	CASSNRAGQPQHF
.	.	TRBV30	TRBJ2-1	TGTGCCTGGAGTGTAAAGGCTAGCGCCTCCTACAATGAGCAGTTCTTC	CAWSVKASASYNEQFF
.	.	TRBV28	TRBJ2-1	TGTGCCAGCAGGAAATTTAGCTACGACTCCTACAATGAGCAGTTCTTC	CASRKFSYDSYNEQFF
.	TRBD2	TRBV5-6	TRBJ2-7	TGTGCCAGCAGCCTGGGACTAGGGGTTGACGAGCAGTACTTC	CASSLGLGVDEQYF
.	TRBD2	TRBV25-1	TRBJ2-2	TGTGCCAGCAGTGAATTTGCGGGAGTTGCCGGGGAGCTGTTTTTT	CASSEFAGVAGELFF
.	.	TRBV5-1	TRBJ2-7	TGCGCCAGCAGCTTGTTGGACAGCTACTCCTACGAGCAGTACTTC	CASSLLDSYSYEQYF
.	TRBD1	TRBV6-5	TRBJ2-1	TGTGCCAGCAGTTACTCGCAGGGGGCGGTTGAGCAGTTCTTC	CASSYSQGAVEQFF
.	.	TRBV6-5	TRBJ2-2	TGTGCCAGCAGTTCCCGTGACATCACCGGGGAGCTGTTTTTT	CASSSRDITGELFF
.	TRBD1	TRBV19	TRBJ2-7	TGTGCCAGTGGGACAGGGGAACCCTACGAGCAGTACTTC	CASGTGEPYEQYF
.	.	TRBV11-2	TRBJ2-7	TGTGCCAGCAGCTTAGATGGGCGGGACAGCGGAGCCGTGCAGTACTTC	CASSLDGRDSGAVQYF
.	TRBD1	TRBV6-6	TRBJ1-2	TGTGCCAGCAGCCCGGACAGGTACTATGGCTACACCTTC	CASSPDRYYGYTF
.	TRBD2	TRBV7-3	TRBJ2-7	TGTGCCAGCAGCCTAAGGAGCGGGACCTTCTCCTACGAGCAGTACTTC	CASSLRSGTFSYEQYF
.	.	TRBV29-1	TRBJ1-1	TGCAGCGCAACGGGGTTGTACACTGAAGCTTTCTTT	CSATGLYTEAFF
few	.	TRBV7-2	TRBJ1-4	TGTGCCAGCAGCTTAGATAGGGGTTTCGAAAAACTGTTTTTT	CASSLDRGFEKLFF